These 25 T cell receptor beta chains were all obtained from the same sample, sequenced in a study of blood T cell repertoires in COVID-19. Sequenced by immunoSEQ multiplex PCR; TCRdb stores in-frame clones only, minus some. The data hold roughly 200,000 clones, with 82% observed a single time. Sequences were obtained from peripheral blood. The receptors originated from a woman aged 55 to 70 with COVID-19, enrolled during active disease.

This clone has only a few counts. The chain employs TRBV27 and TRBJ2-1; TRBD2 agrees at 10 bases. The CDR3 has 17 residues. V shed 5 bases, J shed 0 bases, and the junction held 7 bases outside the gene matches. Germline V CDR1 and CDR2: MNHEY, SMNVEV (reference sequence). The CDR3 sequence is CASSPSGRATSYNEQFF. The CDR3 nucleotides read TGTGCCAGCAGTCCCAGCGGGAGGGCCACCTCCTACAATGAGCAGTTCTTC.

V usage is TRBV7-2 and J usage is TRBJ1-1; unclear D gene. Trimming stripped 3 bases from V and 4 bases from J, with 12 bases between. Germline V gene sequence: CDR1 SGHTA, CDR2 FQGNSA. This CDR3 region has 14 residues. CDR3 protein: CASSFKRQSTEAFF. The CDR3 DNA follows: TGTGCCAGCAGCTTCAAGAGGCAGAGCACTGAAGCTTTCTTT.

The rearrangement links TRBV29-1 to TRBJ1-2; TRBD1 agrees at 8 bases. Per the germline V gene, CDR1 is SQVTM and CDR2 is ANQGSEA. There are 13 residues in the CDR3. Trimming cost V 3 bases and J 8 bases; bases outside gene matches: 8. CDR3 loop: CSVDRDRKGGYTF. For the CDR3, the DNA is TGCAGCGTTGACAGGGACAGGAAAGGCGGCTACACCTTC. The full variable domain, rest sourced from reference TRBV29-1 and TRBJ1-2, is SAVISQKPSRDICQRGTSLTIQCQVDSQVTMMFWYRQQPGQSLTLIATANQGSEATYESGFVIDKFPISRPNLTFSTLTVSNMSPEDSSIYLCSVDRDRKGGYTFGSGTRLTVV.

V usage is TRBV19 and J usage is TRBJ2-7; TRBD2 matches at 7 bases. Germline V gene data show CDR1 as LNHDA and CDR2 as SQIVND (reference sequence). V lost 3 bases and J lost 4; bases outside the gene matches: 9. The CDR3 loop spans 15 amino acids. CDR3 nucleotides: TGTGCCAGTAGTATCCAAGCGGGAACGCCGTACGAGCAGTACTTC. Translation gives CASSIQAGTPYEQYF.

This clone has just one count. V usage is TRBV19 and J usage is TRBJ2-1; 9 bases are a match to TRBD1. In germline, CDR1 is LNHDA, CDR2 SQIVND (reference sequence). The CDR3 spans 17 residues. The V and J ends lost 6 bases and 6 bases, in that order; junction bases with no gene match: 15. The CDR3: CASSTPPGTGPGNEQFF. The DNA for the CDR3 is TGTGCCAGTAGCACCCCCCCCGGGACAGGGCCAGGCAATGAGCAGTTCTTC. The full variable domain, in which reference TRBV19 and TRBJ2-1 provide the parts outside the CDR3, is DGGITQSPKYLFRKEGQNVTLSCEQNLNHDAMYWYRQDPGQGLRLIYYSQIVNDFQKGDIAEGYSVSREKKESFPLTVTSAQKNPTAFYLCASSTPPGTGPGNEQFFGPGTRLTVL.

This chain connects TRBV27 to TRBJ1-2, with TRBD1 matching 8 bases. With 6 bases clipped from V and 5 bases from J, the junction kept 11 bases outside the gene matches. In germline, CDR1 is MNHEY, CDR2 SMNVEV (reference sequence). The CDR3 runs 15 residues. The CDR3 DNA reads as TGTGCCAGCAGATCCGACAGGGGAGGGGGGTATGGCTACACCTTC. Translation: CASRSDRGGGYGYTF.

CDR3 in DNA: TGTGCCAGCAGTTACTCGTCAAACTCCGCCGAGCGGAACACCGGGGAGCTGTTTTTT. Residues: CASSYSSNSAERNTGELFF. The chain links TRBV6-2 or TRBV6-3 to TRBJ2-2, with D unclear. This CDR3 spans 19 amino acids. Germline V gives CDR1 MNHEY, CDR2 SVGEGT. The V end was cut by 0 bases, the J end by 1 base, with 18 bases between.

This clone was recorded only once. This chain links TRBV18 with TRBJ2-7, with a possible D match to TRBD1 (5 bases). CDR3 size: 15 residues. Trimming took off 8 bases at V and 0 bases at J, with 17 bases between the two ends. Germline assignment: CDR1 KGHSH and CDR2 LQKENI. The CDR3, as DNA: TGTGCCAGCAATAGGGGCGGCCCCCTCTCCTACGAGCAGTACTTC. Its protein product is CASNRGGPLSYEQYF. The variable domain in full, completed from reference TRBV18 and TRBJ2-7, reads NAGVMQNPRHLVRRRGQEARLRCSPMKGHSHVYWYRQLPEEGLKFMVYLQKENIIDESGMPKERFSAEFPKEGPSILRIQQVVRGDSAAYFCASNRGGPLSYEQYFGPGTRLTVT.

This rearrangement joins TRBV12-5 to TRBJ2-3; 12 nucleotides line up with TRBD1. This CDR3 contains 16 residues. Germline CDR1 reads LGHNT; CDR2 reads FRNRAP. Trimming cost V 1 base and J 4 bases; bases outside gene matches: 3. The CDR3 reads CASGLGDRGRADTQYF. CDR3 nucleotides: TGTGCTAGTGGTTTGGGGGACAGGGGGCGCGCAGATACGCAGTATTTT. The variable domain in full, completed from reference TRBV12-5 and TRBJ2-3, reads DARVTQTPRHKVTEMGQEVTMRCQPILGHNTVFWYRQTMMQGLELLAYFRNRAPLDDSGMPKDRFSAEMPDATLATLKIQPSEPRDSAVYFCASGLGDRGRADTQYFGPGTRLTVL.

V is TRBV5-1 and J is TRBJ2-1, with 10 bases fitting TRBD2. The CDR3 covers 15 residues. The trim removed 2 bases at V and 5 bases at J, leaving 4 bases unmatched. CDR1 and CDR2 (germline): SGHRS, YFSETQ. This CDR3 is CASSFLTSGDNEQFF. Here the CDR3 DNA reads TGCGCCAGCAGCTTTCTAACTAGCGGGGACAATGAGCAGTTCTTC.

This clone was observed a few times. The chain is built from TRBV9 and TRBJ1-4, with a weak D call TRBD1 (5 bases). This CDR3 is 15 amino acids long. Germline-derived CDR1 and CDR2 are SGDLS and YYNGEE. Trimming stripped 4 bases from V and 5 bases from J, with 15 bases between. CDR3 protein: CASSSRAAQNEKLFF. In DNA form, the CDR3 reads TGTGCCAGCAGCTCCAGGGCGGCCCAGAATGAAAAACTGTTTTTT. The full variable domain, completed using reference TRBV9 and TRBJ1-4, is DSGVTQTPKHLITATGQRVTLRCSPRSGDLSVYWYQQSLDQGLQFLIQYYNGEERAKGNILERFSAQQFPDLHSELNLSSLELGDSALYFCASSSRAAQNEKLFFGSGTQLSVL.

The rearrangement uses TRBV5-6 and TRBJ2-2; D may be TRBD2 (7 bases). The CDR3 consists of 15 residues. In germline, CDR1 is SGHDT, CDR2 YYEEEE. Trimming pared 2 bases from V and 8 bases from J, leaving 16 bases between. DNA for the CDR3: TGTGCCAGCAGCTTCCTCCAGGGGAGGGTAGGGGAGCTGTTTTTT. Encoded protein: CASSFLQGRVGELFF.

This sequence joins TRBV2 and TRBJ1-4, with D perhaps TRBD1 (5 bases). The V gene lost 3 bases and the J gene lost 8 bases, with 13 bases spanning the gap. The CDR3 sequence is 14 residues long. The germline gives CDR1 SNHLY, CDR2 FYNNEI. In nucleotides, the CDR3 is TGTGCCAGCAGTGAGGGGGGAGACTGGGAAAAACTGTTTTTT. It is translated as CASSEGGDWEKLFF.

This rearrangement joins TRBV5-1 to TRBJ2-7, with a possible D match to TRBD1 (5 bases). The CDR3 is 13 residues long. Germline V CDR1 and CDR2: SGHRS, YFSETQ. With 0 bases removed from V and 2 bases from J, the gap between germline ends came to 6 bases. The CDR3 spells CASSLEGPYEQYF. The CDR3 DNA is TGCGCCAGCAGCTTGGAGGGGCCCTACGAGCAGTACTTC.

The V call is TRBV9, the J call TRBJ2-1, with TRBD2 identical over 14 bases. CDR3 length: 16 residues. Losses at the gene ends were 2 bases for V and 3 bases for J; bases not matched to a gene: 1. The germline gives CDR1 SGDLS, CDR2 YYNGEE. The CDR3 reads CASSVGTSGSYNEQFF. The DNA for the CDR3 is TGTGCCAGCAGCGTCGGGACTAGCGGGAGCTACAATGAGCAGTTCTTC.

This clone was observed a handful of times. The chain has TRBV14 and TRBJ1-6; no reliable D call. Germline V lookup: CDR1 SGHDN, CDR2 FVKESK. Trimming took off 1 base at V and 4 bases at J, with 8 bases between the two ends. The CDR3 is 15 residues long. CDR3 DNA: TGTGCCAGCAGCCAAGCCAGAAGTTATAATTCACCCCTCCACTTT. Amino acids: CASSQARSYNSPLHF.

This chain joins TRBV6-6 and TRBJ2-1; 12 bases match TRBD2. Germline V gives CDR1 MNHNY, CDR2 SVGAGI (reference sequence). Trimming at V came to 7 bases and at J to 8 bases, leaving 9 bases not matched to a gene. The CDR3 runs to 15 residues. The CDR3 sequence: CASTPAGLAGHEQFF. CDR3 bases: TGTGCCAGCACACCCGCAGGACTAGCGGGACATGAGCAGTTCTTC.

In DNA form, the CDR3 reads TGTGCCAGCAGTCGTTATTTACGTGGTAGCGGGAGGGGAGAGACCCAGTACTTC. Amino acid sequence: CASSRYLRGSGRGETQYF. V and J are TRBV11-3 and TRBJ2-5; 11 nucleotides align to TRBD2. The trim removed 6 bases at V and 4 bases at J, leaving 16 bases unmatched. The CDR3 consists of 18 residues. Germline values: CDR1 SGHNT, CDR2 YENEEA.

V gene TRBV9 combines with J gene TRBJ2-6; D is ambiguous. There are 11 residues in the CDR3. The V gene's germline CDR1 is SGDLS and CDR2 YYNGEE. The V end lost 5 bases, the J end lost 8 bases, and 5 bases lay between the germline ends. CDR3 amino acids: CASSSSNVLTF. For the CDR3, the DNA is TGTGCCAGCAGTTCTTCCAACGTCCTGACTTTC.

CDR3 sequence reads: CASSLVPLNYGYTF. The CDR3 region has the DNA TGCGCCAGCAGCTTGGTGCCACTGAACTATGGCTACACCTTC. This rearrangement joins TRBV5-1 to TRBJ1-2; no reliable D call. Trimming shortened V by 0 bases and J by 2 bases, and 8 bases separated the two germline ends. Germline-derived CDR1 and CDR2 are SGHRS and YFSETQ. There are 14 residues in the CDR3.

This clone was picked up one time. The V and J genes are TRBV3-1 (or the pseudogene TRBV3-2) and TRBJ2-5, with D maybe TRBD2 (6 bases). The CDR3 has 16 residues. Per the germline V gene, CDR1 is LGHDT and CDR2 is YNNKEL (reference sequence). The ends were cut back, 0 bases at V and 1 base at J, with 12 bases in the middle. The CDR3 nucleotides are TGTGCCAGCAGCCAAGATTGGACCGGGAGCCAAGAGACCCAGTACTTC. This translates into CASSQDWTGSQETQYF.

The chain carries TRBV7-9 and TRBJ2-7, with TRBD2 matching over 10 bases. Unmatched junction bases numbered 7, after V lost 5 bases and J lost 0 bases. The CDR3 length is 16 residues. Per the germline V gene, CDR1 is SEHNR and CDR2 is FQNEAQ (reference sequence). Written as DNA, the CDR3 is TGTGCCAGCAGCCGAGGGACTAGCGAGTCCTCCTACGAGCAGTACTTC. This gives the protein CASSRGTSESSYEQYF.

The chain carries TRBV10-3 and TRBJ2-3; 7 nucleotides align to TRBD1. This CDR3 region has 14 residues. The V segment lost 6 bases and the J segment 0 bases; nucleotides outside the gene matches: 3. CDR1 is ENHRY, CDR2 SYGVKD, per germline. Here the CDR3 reads CAISGTASTDTQYF. The CDR3 nucleotides are TGTGCCATCAGCGGGACAGCTAGCACAGATACGCAGTATTTT.

The rearrangement uses TRBV7-8 and TRBJ1-1, with D tentatively TRBD1 (5 bases). The CDR3 runs to 13 residues. CDR1 and CDR2 from the germline V gene are SGHVS and FQNEAQ. Trimming pared 2 bases from V and 6 bases from J, leaving 10 bases between. CDR3 sequence reads: CASSLRGMAEAFF. CDR3 DNA: TGTGCCAGCAGCTTAAGGGGAATGGCTGAAGCTTTCTTT.

Here the CDR3 DNA reads TGTGCCAGCAGCTTGGTGGCCCCACCCCGTAAATACGAGCAGTACGTC. Amino acid sequence: CASSLVAPPRKYEQYV. The genes are TRBV5-6 and TRBJ2-7; D not certain. The CDR3 length is 16 residues. Trimming cost V 0 bases and J 4 bases, with 17 bases left between them. CDR1 is SGHDT, CDR2 YYEEEE, per germline.